This T cell receptor beta chain was obtained from a study of shared clonotypes between healthy human individuals. This clone was recorded once. Here immunoSEQ multiplex PCR was the method, and the copy in TCRdb shows in-frame clones only, minus some. The table lists around 330,000 clones, roughly 70% of them singletons. V dropped 6 bases and J dropped 3 bases, with 15 bases sitting between them. The CDR3 has 14 amino acids. Germline V gene sequence: CDR1 MDHEN, CDR2 SYDVKM. The sequence was collected from a man under 40 in good health. The chain is built from TRBV28 and TRBJ2-7; a weak D match, TRBD1 (6 bases). The sample comprised memory CD4+ T cells sorted from blood. Subset here: CD45RA-negative fraction. The CDR3 DNA is TGTGCCAGCAGAGTTCCAGGGGCAGGCTACGAGCAGTACTTC. Its translation: CASRVPGAGYEQYF.